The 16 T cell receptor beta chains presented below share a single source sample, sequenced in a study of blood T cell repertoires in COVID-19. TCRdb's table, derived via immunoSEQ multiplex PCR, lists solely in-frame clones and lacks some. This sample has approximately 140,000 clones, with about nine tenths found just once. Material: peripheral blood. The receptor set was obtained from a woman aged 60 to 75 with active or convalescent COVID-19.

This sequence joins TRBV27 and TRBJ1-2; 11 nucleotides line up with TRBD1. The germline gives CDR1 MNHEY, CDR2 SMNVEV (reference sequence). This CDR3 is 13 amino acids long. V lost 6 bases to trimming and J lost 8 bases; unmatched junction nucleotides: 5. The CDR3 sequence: CASRRTGGEGYTF. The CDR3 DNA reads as TGTGCCAGCAGACGGACAGGGGGCGAAGGCTACACCTTC.

CDR3 nucleotide sequence: TGTGCCAGCAGCTTAGTGCGGGGGAGCACAGATACGCAGTATTTT. Amino acids: CASSLVRGSTDTQYF. The rearrangement uses TRBV7-9 and TRBJ2-3; 7 nucleotides align to TRBD2. Germline CDR1 and CDR2: SEHNR and FQNEAQ (reference sequence). The CDR3 runs 15 residues. V trimming: 1 base; J trimming: 0 bases; junction bases outside the gene matches: 1.

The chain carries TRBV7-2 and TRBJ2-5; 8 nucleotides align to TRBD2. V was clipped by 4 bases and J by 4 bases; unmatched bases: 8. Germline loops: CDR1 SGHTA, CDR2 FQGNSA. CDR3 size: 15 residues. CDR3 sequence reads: CASSSLAGSGETQYF. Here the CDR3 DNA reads TGTGCCAGCAGCTCCTTAGCGGGGTCGGGAGAGACCCAGTACTTC.

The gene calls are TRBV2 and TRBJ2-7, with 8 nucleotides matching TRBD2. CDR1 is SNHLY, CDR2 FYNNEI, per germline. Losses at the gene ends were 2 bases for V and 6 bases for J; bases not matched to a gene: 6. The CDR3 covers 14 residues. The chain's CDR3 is CASSERGGLGEQYF. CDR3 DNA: TGTGCCAGCAGTGAACGGGGGGGGCTAGGCGAGCAGTACTTC.

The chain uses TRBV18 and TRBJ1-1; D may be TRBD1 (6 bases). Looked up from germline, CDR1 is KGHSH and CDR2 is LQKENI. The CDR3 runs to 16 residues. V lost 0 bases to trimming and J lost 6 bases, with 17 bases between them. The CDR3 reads CASSPPWGRGVSEAFF. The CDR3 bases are TGTGCCAGCTCACCACCTTGGGGGCGAGGGGTCTCTGAAGCTTTCTTT.

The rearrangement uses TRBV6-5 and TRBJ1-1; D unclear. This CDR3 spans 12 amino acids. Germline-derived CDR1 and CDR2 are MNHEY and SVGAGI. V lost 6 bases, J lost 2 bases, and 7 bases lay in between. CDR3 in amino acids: CASRWANTEAFF. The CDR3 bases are TGTGCCAGCAGATGGGCAAACACTGAAGCTTTCTTT.

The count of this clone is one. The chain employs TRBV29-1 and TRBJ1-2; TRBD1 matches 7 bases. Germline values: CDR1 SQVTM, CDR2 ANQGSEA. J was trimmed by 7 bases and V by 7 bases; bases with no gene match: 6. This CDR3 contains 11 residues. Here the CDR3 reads CSGSRGFGYTF. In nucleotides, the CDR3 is TGCAGCGGATCCAGGGGGTTTGGCTACACCTTC.

CDR3 bases: TGTGCCAGCAGCATGGACAGGTACCAAGAGACCCAGTACTTC. The encoded protein is CASSMDRYQETQYF. This chain uses TRBV5-6 with TRBJ2-5; the match to TRBD1 covers 7 bases. The V segment lost 4 bases and the J segment 0 bases; nucleotides outside the gene matches: 3. Germline values: CDR1 SGHDT, CDR2 YYEEEE. The CDR3 totals 14 residues.

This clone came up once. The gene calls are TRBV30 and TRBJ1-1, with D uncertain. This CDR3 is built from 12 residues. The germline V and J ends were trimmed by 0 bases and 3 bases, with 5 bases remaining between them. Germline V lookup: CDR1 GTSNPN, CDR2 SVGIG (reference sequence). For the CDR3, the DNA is TGTGCCTGGAGTGTGGACTACACTGAAGCTTTCTTT. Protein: CAWSVDYTEAFF.

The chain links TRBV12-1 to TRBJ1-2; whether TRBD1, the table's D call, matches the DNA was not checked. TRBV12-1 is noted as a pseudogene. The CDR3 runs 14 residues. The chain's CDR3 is CASSSPDRPYGYTF. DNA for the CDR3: TGTGCCAGCAGCTCCCCCGACAGGCCCTATGGCTACACCTTC.

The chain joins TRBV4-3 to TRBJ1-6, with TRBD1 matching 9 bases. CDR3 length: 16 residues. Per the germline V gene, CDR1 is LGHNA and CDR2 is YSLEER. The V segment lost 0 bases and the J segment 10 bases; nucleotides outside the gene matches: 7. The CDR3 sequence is CASSQDLGQGRSPLHF. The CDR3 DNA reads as TGCGCCAGCAGCCAAGATTTGGGACAGGGTCGGTCACCCCTCCACTTT.

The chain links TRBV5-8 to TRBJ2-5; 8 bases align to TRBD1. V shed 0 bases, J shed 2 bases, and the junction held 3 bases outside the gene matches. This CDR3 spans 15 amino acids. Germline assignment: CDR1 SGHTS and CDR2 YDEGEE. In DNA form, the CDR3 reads TGTGCCAGCAGCTTGGAGGACAGGGTTCAAGAGACCCAGTACTTC. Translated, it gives CASSLEDRVQETQYF.

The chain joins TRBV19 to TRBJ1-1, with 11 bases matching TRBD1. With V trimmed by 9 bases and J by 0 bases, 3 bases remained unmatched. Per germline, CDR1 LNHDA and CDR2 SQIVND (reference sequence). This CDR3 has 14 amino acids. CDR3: CASRDRGMNTEAFF. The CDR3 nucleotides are TGTGCCAGCCGGGACAGGGGGATGAACACTGAAGCTTTCTTT.

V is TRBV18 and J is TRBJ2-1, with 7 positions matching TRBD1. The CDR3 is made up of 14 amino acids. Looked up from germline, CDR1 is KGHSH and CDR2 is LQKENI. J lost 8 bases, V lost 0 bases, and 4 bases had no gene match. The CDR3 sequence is CASSPPSGGHEQFF. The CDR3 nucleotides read TGTGCCAGCTCACCACCGTCAGGGGGTCATGAGCAGTTCTTC.

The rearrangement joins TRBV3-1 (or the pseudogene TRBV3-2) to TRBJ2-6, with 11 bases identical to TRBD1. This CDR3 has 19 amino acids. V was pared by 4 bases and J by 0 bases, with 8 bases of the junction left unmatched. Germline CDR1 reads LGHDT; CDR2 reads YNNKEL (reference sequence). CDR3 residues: CASSPGGTGGSSGANVLTF. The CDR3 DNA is TGTGCCAGCAGCCCAGGGGGGACAGGGGGTAGCTCTGGGGCCAACGTCCTGACTTTC.

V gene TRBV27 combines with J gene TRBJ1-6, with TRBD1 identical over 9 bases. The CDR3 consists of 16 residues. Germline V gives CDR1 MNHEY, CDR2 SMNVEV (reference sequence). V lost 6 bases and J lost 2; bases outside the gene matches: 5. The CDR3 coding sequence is TGTGCCAGCAGCGGGACAGGGCTCACCTATAATTCACCCCTCCACTTT. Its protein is CASSGTGLTYNSPLHF.